These 29 T cell receptor beta chains came from one sample sequenced in a study of regulatory T cells in long-lasting Graves disease. TCR beta libraries were built with iRepertoire HTBI primers and Arm-PCR of CDR3 regions. Each CDR3 protein is one row after TCRdb ran MiXCR on the multiplex PCR reads. The sample yields 360,000 or so distinct CDR3 sequences, approximately 25% seen once. Time point: persistent/refractory GD, antithyroid drugs over 5 years with positive TRAb. RNA extracted from PBMCs served as the sequencing template. The sample here was peripheral blood mononuclear cells (PBMCs), taken when the disease was refractory, from a patient treated with antithyroid drugs. These receptors came from a middle-aged woman with Graves disease.

This clonotype was seen many times. The V and J genes are TRBV9 and TRBJ1-2; 9 bases are shared with TRBD1. The length of the CDR3 is 14 residues. CDR1 and CDR2 (germline): SGDLS, YYNGEE. With V trimmed by 2 bases and J by 6 bases, 5 bases remained unmatched. Here the CDR3 reads CASSVGTGRDGYTF. The DNA for the CDR3 is TGTGCCAGCAGCGTTGGGACAGGGCGCGATGGCTACACCTTC.

About this clonotype itself: A single base separates this from a much larger clone, so it may be a read error. The chain is built from TRBV27 and TRBJ1-5, with 8 positions matching TRBD1. Losses at the gene ends were 10 bases for V and 6 bases for J; bases not matched to a gene: 8. The length of the CDR3 is 13 residues. CDR1 is MNHEY and CDR2 is SMNVEV in the germline V gene (reference sequence). The CDR3 reads CATVDREGQPQHF. The CDR3 DNA reads as TGTGCCACCGTGGACAGGGAAGGTCAGCCCCAGCATTTT.

Many counts were recorded for this clonotype. The genes are TRBV20-1 and TRBJ2-7, with D perhaps given as TRBD1 or TRBD2 (5 bases each). Germline lookup yields CDR1 DFQATT and CDR2 SNEGSKA (reference sequence). The V end lost 5 bases, the J end lost 1 base, and 15 bases lay between the germline ends. The CDR3 runs to 14 residues. CDR3 region: CSARPGGGSYEQYF. For the CDR3, the DNA is TGCAGTGCTCGCCCCGGTGGGGGATCCTACGAGCAGTACTTC.

Here the CDR3 reads CSARGGASDIVSYEQYF. The CDR3 DNA follows: TGCAGCGCCCGGGGGGGAGCGTCCGATATTGTCTCCTACGAGCAGTACTTC. The rearrangement links TRBV20-1 to TRBJ2-7; 8 positions match TRBD2. This CDR3 spans 17 amino acids. Germline V gene lookup returns CDR1 DFQATT and CDR2 SNEGSKA (reference sequence).

This clonotype came up many times. The CDR3 DNA is TGTGCCAGCACGGGACTAGCGGGAACCGGGGAGCTGTTTTTT. It encodes CASTGLAGTGELFF. The chain recombines TRBV12-3 or TRBV12-4 with TRBJ2-2; TRBD2 matches at 13 bases. The CDR3 extends over 14 amino acids. V was pared by 7 bases and J by 5 bases, with 1 base of the junction left unmatched.

CDR3 in amino acids: CASSPLARMNTEAFF. For the CDR3, the DNA is TGTGCCAGCAGCCCACTCGCCAGGATGAACACTGAAGCTTTCTTT. V is TRBV6-1 and J is TRBJ1-1; no definite D call. The germline CDR1 and CDR2 sequences are MNHNS and SASEGT. This CDR3 contains 15 residues. V dropped 6 bases and J dropped 0 bases, with 14 bases sitting between them.

This clonotype was seen at least ten times. As DNA, the CDR3 is TGTGCCAGCAGTTATCGGGATATGGGCGACGAGCAGTACTTC. Protein sequence: CASSYRDMGDEQYF. This chain connects TRBV6-5 to TRBJ2-7, with D possibly being TRBD2 (5 bases). V lost 3 bases and J lost 5, with 14 bases in between. The CDR3 is made up of 14 amino acids. Germline V CDR1 and CDR2: MNHEY, SVGAGI.

This chain links TRBV28 with TRBJ2-1; D perhaps matches TRBD1 (5 bases). V lost 2 bases and J 0 bases, leaving 20 bases between the germline ends. The CDR3 is made up of 19 amino acids. The germline V gene encodes CDR1 MDHEN and CDR2 SYDVKM. The CDR3 DNA reads TGTGCCAGCAGTTTAAAGCCAGGTTCAGGGTGGAGCTCCTACAATGAGCAGTTCTTC. Residues: CASSLKPGSGWSSYNEQFF.

This clonotype was detected many times. CDR3 sequence: CSATRFGRQTYEQYF. CDR3 sequence (DNA): TGCAGTGCTACCCGATTCGGGAGGCAGACCTACGAGCAGTACTTC. The rearrangement links TRBV20-1 to TRBJ2-7; 7 nucleotides agree with TRBD2. Germline V gives CDR1 DFQATT, CDR2 SNEGSKA (reference sequence). The J segment lost 2 bases and the V segment lost 4 bases, leaving 11 bases of the junction unmatched. The CDR3 sequence is 15 residues long.

This clonotype was counted at least ten times. The CDR3 protein is CASSEMDRNSNQPQHF. The CDR3 region has the DNA TGTGCCAGCAGTGAAATGGACAGAAATAGCAATCAGCCCCAGCATTTT. The chain is built from TRBV2 and TRBJ1-5; perhaps TRBD1 as D (6 bases). Germline V gene sequence: CDR1 SNHLY, CDR2 FYNNEI. V lost 2 bases and J lost 0, with 11 bases in between. This CDR3 comprises 16 residues. Looking up the rest from reference TRBV2 and TRBJ1-5 gives the full variable domain: EPEVTQTPSHQVTQMGQEVILRCVPISNHLYFYWYRQILGQKVEFLVSFYNNEISEKSEIFDDQFSVERPDGSNFTLKIRSTKLEDSAMYFCASSEMDRNSNQPQHFGDGTRLSIL.

This clonotype turned up a few times. The genes are TRBV20-1 and TRBJ2-7; the D gene could be TRBD1 or TRBD2 (5 bases each). Trimming cost V 6 bases and J 2 bases, with 14 bases left between them. CDR3 length: 13 residues. Germline-derived CDR1 and CDR2 are DFQATT and SNEGSKA (reference sequence). In DNA, the CDR3 is TGCAGTGCCCAGGGACGGCATCCCTACGAGCAGTACTTC. Protein product: CSAQGRHPYEQYF.

This clonotype was recorded at least ten times. The rearrangement uses TRBV12-3 or TRBV12-4 and TRBJ2-7, with 7 bases lining up with TRBD2. The junction had 11 bases not matched to a gene; V was cut back by 6 bases and J by 3 bases. This CDR3 is built from 15 residues. CDR3 residues: CASRSSGGSLYEQYF. The CDR3 DNA reads as TGTGCCAGCAGGTCATCCGGGGGGTCCCTCTACGAGCAGTACTTC.

This clonotype was observed a handful of times. The chain joins TRBV5-1 to TRBJ1-1, with 7 bases identical to TRBD1. V dropped 0 bases and J dropped 0; count of bases not matched to a gene: 8. The CDR3 totals 17 residues. The germline gives CDR1 SGHRS, CDR2 YFSETQ. Here the CDR3 DNA reads TGCGCCAGCAGCTTGGTAGGGACAGAAGACATGAACACTGAAGCTTTCTTT. It specifies CASSLVGTEDMNTEAFF.

Remarks on this clonotype: Given a much more abundant clone one base away, this may be a read error. CDR3 in DNA: TGTGCCAGCAGTTTATATAGCACAGATGCGCAGTATTTT. Its translation is CASSLYSTDAQYF. The chain employs TRBV27 and TRBJ2-3; D is undetermined. In germline, CDR1 is MNHEY, CDR2 SMNVEV (reference sequence). The CDR3 totals 13 residues.

This clonotype was seen ten or more times. The CDR3 here is CASSQDRGLSNQPQHF. In DNA, the CDR3 is TGTGCCAGCAGTCAGGACAGGGGGCTGAGCAATCAGCCCCAGCATTTT. The chain has TRBV28 and TRBJ1-5; TRBD1 agrees at 11 bases. This CDR3 contains 16 residues. The V and J ends lost 5 bases and 1 base, in that order; junction bases with no gene match: 4. Looked up from germline, CDR1 is MDHEN and CDR2 is SYDVKM.

Of note for this clonotype: Given a much more abundant clone one base away, this may be a read error. The chain carries TRBV27 and TRBJ2-7, with D tentatively TRBD1 or TRBD2 (6 bases each). CDR1 MNHEY and CDR2 SMNVEV come from the germline V gene (reference sequence). The length of the CDR3 is 15 residues. The CDR3, as DNA: TGTGCCGGCAGTTTGGGGGGACACCCCTCCTACGAGCAGTACTTC. It yields the protein CAGSLGGHPSYEQYF.

The chain employs TRBV5-1 and TRBJ2-6; 9 bases are a match to TRBD1. CDR1 and CDR2 from the germline V gene are SGHRS and YFSETQ. V was clipped by 2 bases and J by 2 bases; unmatched bases: 8. The CDR3 loop spans 18 amino acids. The CDR3 loop reads CASSFPQGAVAGANVLTF. CDR3 nucleotide sequence: TGCGCCAGCAGCTTTCCACAGGGGGCGGTGGCTGGGGCCAACGTCCTGACTTTC.

The chain links TRBV20-1 to TRBJ1-5; weak D call: TRBD1 (6 bases). This CDR3 region has 15 residues. Deletions cut 1 base from V and 0 bases from J, with 10 bases between. Germline CDR1 and CDR2: DFQATT and SNEGSKA (reference sequence). The CDR3 region is CSARVAGDSNQPQHF. CDR3 nucleotide sequence: TGCAGTGCTAGAGTAGCAGGGGATAGCAATCAGCCCCAGCATTTT.

Regarding this clonotype: A read error likely explains this, since a far larger clone differs by one base. V gene TRBV4-2 combines with J gene TRBJ2-5, with D possibly matching TRBD2 (6 bases). The tail of the sequence fits TRBJ2-7 better, so the J call may be wrong. The germline V gene has CDR1 LGHNA and CDR2 YNFKEQ. The CDR3 is 15 amino acids. The CDR3 coding sequence is TGTGCCAGCAGCCAAGATGAGGCTAGCGCCTACGAGCAGTACTTC. Translation: CASSQDEASAYEQYF.

The rearrangement links TRBV6-5 to TRBJ1-4; the D is unclear. There are 16 residues in the CDR3. Germline-derived CDR1 and CDR2 are MNHEY and SVGAGI. Trimming shortened V by 2 bases and J by 0 bases, and 10 bases separated the two germline ends. The CDR3 region is CASSYPTAATNEKLFF. For the CDR3, the DNA is TGTGCCAGCAGTTACCCTACAGCCGCAACTAATGAAAAACTGTTTTTT.

This clonotype has a count of ten or more. The chain has TRBV28 and TRBJ2-7; D may be TRBD2 (6 bases). The CDR3 contains 12 residues. V gave up 2 bases and J gave up 9 bases, with 11 bases separating them. Germline CDR1 is MDHEN and CDR2 is SYDVKM. The CDR3 DNA reads as TGTGCCAGCAGTTTAGCGGGAAAATCGCAGTACTTC. Protein: CASSLAGKSQYF.

The chain uses TRBV20-1 and TRBJ1-2, with 10 bases lining up with TRBD1. Germline CDR1 DFQATT, CDR2 SNEGSKA (reference sequence). Trimming at V came to 0 bases and at J to 6 bases, leaving 7 bases not matched to a gene. This CDR3 is 15 amino acids long. CDR3 residues: CSARDPDRGPDGYTF. The DNA for the CDR3 is TGCAGTGCTAGAGATCCTGACAGGGGGCCGGATGGCTACACCTTC.

This clonotype has just a few counts. The V gene is TRBV20-1, the J gene TRBJ2-7, with D perhaps assigned TRBD1 or TRBD2 (5 bases each). Germline assignment: CDR1 DFQATT and CDR2 SNEGSKA (reference sequence). V was cut by 7 bases and J by 3 bases, with 16 bases left in between. The CDR3 spans 13 residues. The CDR3 is CSVPLGDLYEQYF. CDR3 nucleotide sequence: TGCAGTGTTCCTCTGGGGGACCTCTACGAGCAGTACTTC.

This clonotype has ten or more counts. The rearrangement uses TRBV28 and TRBJ1-6; unclear D gene. The length of the CDR3 is 18 residues. V lost 5 bases and J lost 9, with 26 bases in between. The germline V gene has CDR1 MDHEN and CDR2 SYDVKM. The CDR3: CASSRIPGLGKFSSPLHF. The DNA of the CDR3 is TGTGCCAGCAGTCGAATCCCTGGCCTTGGGAAGTTCAGTTCACCCCTCCACTTT.

This clonotype was seen more than once but under ten times. The chain joins TRBV6-5 to TRBJ2-2; 9 positions agree with TRBD2. V was pared by 0 bases and J by 5 bases, with 1 base of the junction left unmatched. The CDR3 contains 15 residues. Germline V gene sequence: CDR1 MNHEY, CDR2 SVGAGI. The DNA for the CDR3 is TGTGCCAGCAGTTACTCAACTAGCGGGACCGGGGAGCTGTTTTTT. Translating it yields CASSYSTSGTGELFF.

Remarks on this clonotype: With a much larger clone just one base away, this may be a read error. V gene TRBV27 combines with J gene TRBJ1-1, with D possibly matching TRBD1 (5 bases). The CDR3 extends over 13 amino acids. CDR1 MNHEY and CDR2 SMNVEV come from the germline V gene (reference sequence). CDR3 nucleotide sequence: TGTGCCGGCAGTCCCCTTCGCGCAGGGCGATCTTTCTTT. This translates into CAGSPLRAGRSFF.

This clonotype has a count of ten or more. V usage is TRBV6-1 and J usage is TRBJ2-6; D possibly matches TRBD1 or TRBD2 (6 bases each). The ends were cut back, 3 bases at V and 2 bases at J, with 17 bases in the middle. Looked up from germline, CDR1 is MNHNS and CDR2 is SASEGT. The CDR3 is 18 residues long. CDR3 protein: CASSDLLGRGPGANVLTF. The CDR3 bases are TGTGCCAGCAGTGACCTCCTCGGACGGGGGCCTGGGGCCAACGTCCTGACTTTC.

This clonotype was observed at least ten times. The CDR3 region is CASRPTGQKARARKAFF. The DNA of the CDR3 is TGTGCCAGCAGACCCACCGGACAGAAAGCGCGCGCGCGAAAAGCTTTCTTT. V gene TRBV28 combines with J gene TRBJ1-1; weak D call: TRBD1 (6 bases). The CDR3 length is 17 residues. CDR1 and CDR2 from the germline V gene are MDHEN and SYDVKM. Trimming stripped 6 bases from V and 9 bases from J, with 29 bases between.

The chain joins TRBV28 to TRBJ2-3; 7 positions match TRBD1. Germline values: CDR1 MDHEN, CDR2 SYDVKM. The V segment lost 10 bases and the J segment 1 base; nucleotides outside the gene matches: 8. The CDR3 contains 14 residues. This CDR3 reads CATKDRLGTDTQYF. Written as DNA, the CDR3 is TGTGCCACCAAGGACAGGCTCGGCACAGATACGCAGTATTTT.